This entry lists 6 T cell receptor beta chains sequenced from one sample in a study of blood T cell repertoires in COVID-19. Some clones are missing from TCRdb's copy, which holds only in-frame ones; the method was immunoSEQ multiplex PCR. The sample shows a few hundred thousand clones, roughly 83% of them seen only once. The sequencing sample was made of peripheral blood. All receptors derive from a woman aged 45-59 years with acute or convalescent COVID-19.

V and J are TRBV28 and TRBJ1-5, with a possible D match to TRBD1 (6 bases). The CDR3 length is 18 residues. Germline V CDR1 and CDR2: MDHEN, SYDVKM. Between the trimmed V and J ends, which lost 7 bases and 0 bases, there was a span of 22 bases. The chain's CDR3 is CASMLDGRGRSSNQPQHF. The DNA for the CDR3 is TGTGCCAGCATGCTAGATGGCAGGGGAAGATCTAGCAATCAGCCCCAGCATTTT.

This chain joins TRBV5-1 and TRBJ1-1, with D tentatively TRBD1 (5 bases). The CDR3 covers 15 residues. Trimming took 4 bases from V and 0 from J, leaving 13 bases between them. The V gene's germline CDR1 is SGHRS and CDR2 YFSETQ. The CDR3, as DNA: TGCGCCAGCAGCGCAGGGACTAACATGAACACTGAAGCTTTCTTT. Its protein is CASSAGTNMNTEAFF.

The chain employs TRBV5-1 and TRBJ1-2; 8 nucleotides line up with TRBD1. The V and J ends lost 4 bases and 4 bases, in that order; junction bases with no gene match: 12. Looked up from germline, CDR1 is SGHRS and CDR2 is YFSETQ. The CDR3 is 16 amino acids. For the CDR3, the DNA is TGCGCCAGCAGCCAATACGGACAGGGCCAAAGCTATGGCTACACCTTC. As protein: CASSQYGQGQSYGYTF.

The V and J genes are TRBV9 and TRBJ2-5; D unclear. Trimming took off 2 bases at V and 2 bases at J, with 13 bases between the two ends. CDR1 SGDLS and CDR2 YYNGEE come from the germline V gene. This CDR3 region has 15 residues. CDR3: CASSVSSVRQETQYF. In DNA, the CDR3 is TGTGCCAGCAGCGTCTCGTCCGTGCGGCAAGAGACCCAGTACTTC.

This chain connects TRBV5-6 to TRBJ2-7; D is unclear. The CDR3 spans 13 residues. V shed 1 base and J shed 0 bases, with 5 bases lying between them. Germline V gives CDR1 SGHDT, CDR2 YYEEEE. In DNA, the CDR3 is TGTGCCAGCAGCTTGACAGCCTCCTACGAGCAGTACTTC. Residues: CASSLTASYEQYF. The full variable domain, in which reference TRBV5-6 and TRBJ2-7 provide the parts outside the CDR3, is DAGVTQSPTHLIKTRGQQVTLRCSPKSGHDTVSWYQQALGQGPQFIFQYYEEEERQRGNFPDRFSGHQFPNYSSELNVNALLLGDSALYLCASSLTASYEQYFGPGTRLTVT.

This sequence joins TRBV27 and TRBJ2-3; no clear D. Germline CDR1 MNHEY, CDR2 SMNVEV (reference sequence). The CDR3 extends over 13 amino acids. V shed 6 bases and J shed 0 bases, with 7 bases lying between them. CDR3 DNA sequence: TGTGCCAGCAGACCTACCAGCACAGATACGCAGTATTTT. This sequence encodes CASRPTSTDTQYF.